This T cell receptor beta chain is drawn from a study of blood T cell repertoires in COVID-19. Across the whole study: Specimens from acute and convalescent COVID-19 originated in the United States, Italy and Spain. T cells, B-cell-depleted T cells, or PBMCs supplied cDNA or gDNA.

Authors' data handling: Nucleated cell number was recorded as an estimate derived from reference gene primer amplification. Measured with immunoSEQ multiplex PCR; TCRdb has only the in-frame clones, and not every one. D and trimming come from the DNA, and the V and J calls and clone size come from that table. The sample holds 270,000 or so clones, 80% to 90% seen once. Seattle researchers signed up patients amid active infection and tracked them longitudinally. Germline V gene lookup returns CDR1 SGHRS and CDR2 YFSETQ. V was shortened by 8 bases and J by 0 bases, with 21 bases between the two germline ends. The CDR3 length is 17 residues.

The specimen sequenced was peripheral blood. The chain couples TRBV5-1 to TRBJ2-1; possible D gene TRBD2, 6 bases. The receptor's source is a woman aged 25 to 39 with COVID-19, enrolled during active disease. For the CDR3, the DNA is TGCGCCAGTCTGGGGGGACCCCTGGGGGGCTCCTACAATGAGCAGTTCTTC. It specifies CASLGGPLGGSYNEQFF.